This record looks at one T cell receptor beta chain sequence and its context. The specificity of this receptor is unknown. Germline is not matched at one junction end, which may reflect a read error. CDR1 and CDR2, looked up from the germline V gene, are SGHDN and FVKESK. The CDR3 goes from the cysteine to the phenylalanine over 18 residues. This entry keeps only the CDR3 DNA: 54 bases, framed from base 1. This sample is drawn from a study of tumor-infiltrating lymphocytes in primary liver carcinoma (dated by TCRdb to between 2016 and 2019). For the study in its entirety: Of the five patients (three men and two women, aged 30 to 69 years), four had hepatocellular carcinoma and one had combined HCC and intrahepatic cholangiocarcinoma. The five patients had tumors of stage T1-T3 N0M0, with maximum diameters ranging from roughly 4.2 to 11 cm. Roughly 3.5 to 8 million productive TCRbeta reads were obtained per sample, and no significant difference in read depth was found between tissue types. The study combined TCRbeta repertoire sequencing, expression microarrays and whole-exome sequencing across five regions of each liver tumor, with adjacent normal tissue and blood. A total of some 35 specimens from 5 patients underwent TCRbeta repertoire sequencing, comprising 25 tumor regions, 5 adjacent noncancerous liver tissues and 5 peripheral blood samples. The 25 tumor region samples were profiled with Agilent mRNA microarrays so that TCRbeta repertoire diversity could be related to the local molecular phenotype. Reproducibility between technical replicate repertoires was high, with correlation coefficients above 0.95 and mean shared-clone rates near 0.89. What the work shows at the level of the full study, not this receptor alone: Because sequencing covered only the TCR beta chain and unpaired alpha chains were not captured, true repertoire diversity is likely underestimated. Repertoire overlap was higher between tumor regions (mean about 36%) than tumor-adjacent (17%) or tumor-blood (approximately 14%) pairs, consistent with antigen-driven expansion. Since the samples were bulk and unsorted, there was no way to compare CD4+ and CD8+ T cell repertoires. Only five or six patients were included in the study, and the authors note that the findings should be validated in a larger study. Only about 7-25% of top clones were found in all five regions of a tumor, suggesting spatial heterogeneity of tumor-infiltrating T cells. The top 250 clones made up a significantly larger repertoire fraction in tumors than in blood (p = 0.039).

A constant-region primer and ProtoScript II reverse transcriptase were used to reverse-transcribe TCRbeta-specific cDNA from approximately 550 ng total RNA. The TCRbeta libraries were prepared through three rounds of nested multiplex PCR following a slightly modified ARM-PCR procedure. Each of the first two PCR rounds ran for approximately 9 cycles and used multiplex TRBV1-TRBV30 forward primers together with a Cbeta reverse primer. A final 25-cycle PCR with Deep VentR polymerase added sample barcodes and Illumina adapters. Amplicons of 200-500 bp were gel-purified with a QIAquick gel extraction kit before sequencing. An Illumina HiSeq 2500 was used to sequence the TCRbeta amplicons, generating 250-bp paired-end reads. The study's processing was this. Quality trimming of reads was performed with Trimmomatic v0.33, and paired reads were merged with FLASH v1.2.11 so that full CDR3 sequences could be recovered. MiGEC v1.2.1b assigned V, D and J germline segments to the rearranged TCRbeta sequences. Clonotype statistics and Shannon-Wiener diversity indices were calculated with VDJtools v1.0.0. Except for diversity analysis, only the 250 most abundant clonotypes of each sample were used in subsequent analyses to reduce sampling bias. TCRdb reworked the public reads: Q25 trimming with fastp, MiXCR clone assembly, productive beta chains retained. Identical CDR3 protein sequences are pooled into one entry, listed with their most common genes and DNA. TCRdb, not the original authors, processed these V and J calls. This sample has approximately 190,000 distinct CDR3 sequences in its table, and about 85% of those were observed once. The biggest ten clones account for roughly 20% of the sample.

Total RNA and DNA were co-extracted without cell sorting from approximately 20-30 mg of bulk tissue using the AllPrep DNA/RNA mini kit. Between November 2015 and March 2016, 4 or 5 patients in China with histopathologically diagnosed primary liver carcinoma had their tumors surgically resected. At the time of sampling, the patients had chronic HBV infection and had not received any treatment. Each tumor was sampled at five spatially separated regions: the superior, inferior, left-lateral and right-lateral poles and the tumor centre. Histological examination found more than 85% viable tumor cells in every tumor sample. Fresh tumor and adjacent tissue pieces were bisected; one half was stored in RNAlater at -80°C, the other sent for histology.

Material: tumor tissue from primary liver carcinoma. This chain is built from TRBV14 and TRBJ2-1; the central 9 bases match TRBD2. This TCR was sampled from a man aged 40-49 years with primary liver carcinoma and hepatitis B virus infection. Here is the DNA: TGTGTCAGCAGCCAAGACGGGACTAGCAGGAACCCCCACAATGAGCAGTTCTTC. Protein translation: CVSSQDGTSRNPHNEQFF.